This section outlines one T cell receptor (beta chain) sequence together with its context. What it recognizes is unknown. CDR1 is KGHSH and CDR2 is LQKENI in the germline V gene. Trimming left V 3 bases short and J 7 bases short, with 10 bases between. This CDR3 has 14 residues. TCRdb keeps only in-frame clones here, not all; method: immunoSEQ multiplex PCR. The sample consists of 150,000 to 200,000 clones, just over 90% of them appearing once. The source of the sample is a study of T cell responses to AZD1222 COVID-19 vaccine. Whole-study results and caveats: Among the donors, most were white British and more were female, and clonal diversity was possibly underestimated. Nearly half of unique spike-specific TCRs reportedly avoided B.1.351 and B.1.1.7 mutated regions. Vaccine-related CD4 TCRs covered spike, predominating at 160-218 and 743-854. Baseline seropositivity occurred in only six AZD1222 recipients.

Sequenced here: peripheral blood, sampled on day 0 of AZD1222 vaccination. This clonotype was obtained from an adult in good health. The chain links TRBV18 to TRBJ1-6; D might be TRBD1 (5 bases). The CDR3 loop is CASSPGEANSPLHF. For the CDR3, the DNA is TGTGCCAGCTCACCGGGGGAGGCGAATTCACCCCTCCACTTT.